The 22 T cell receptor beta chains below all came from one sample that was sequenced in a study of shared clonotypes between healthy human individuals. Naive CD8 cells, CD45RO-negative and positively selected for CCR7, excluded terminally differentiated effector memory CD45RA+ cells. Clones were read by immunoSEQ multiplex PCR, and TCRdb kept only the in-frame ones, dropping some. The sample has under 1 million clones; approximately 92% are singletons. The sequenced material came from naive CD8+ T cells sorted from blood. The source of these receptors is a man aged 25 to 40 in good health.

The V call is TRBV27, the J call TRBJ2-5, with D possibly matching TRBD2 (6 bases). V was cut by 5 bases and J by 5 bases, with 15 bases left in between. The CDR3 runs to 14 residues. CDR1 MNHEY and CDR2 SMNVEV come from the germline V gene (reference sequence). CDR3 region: CASSRRGKTETQYF. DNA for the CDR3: TGTGCCAGCAGTCGTCGGGGGAAGACGGAGACCCAGTACTTC.

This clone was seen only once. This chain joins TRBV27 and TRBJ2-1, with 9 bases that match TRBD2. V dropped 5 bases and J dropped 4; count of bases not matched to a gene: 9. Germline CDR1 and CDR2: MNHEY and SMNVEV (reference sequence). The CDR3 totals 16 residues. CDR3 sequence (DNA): TGTGCCAGCAGTCCCCCTAGCGGGGAGACTTACAATGAGCAGTTCTTC. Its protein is CASSPPSGETYNEQFF.

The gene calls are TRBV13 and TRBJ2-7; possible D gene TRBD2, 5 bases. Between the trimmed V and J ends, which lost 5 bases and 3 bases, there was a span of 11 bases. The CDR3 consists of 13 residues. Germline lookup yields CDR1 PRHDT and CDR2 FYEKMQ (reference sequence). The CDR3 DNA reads TGTGCCAGCAGCCCGCCGGGAAACTACGAGCAGTACTTC. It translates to CASSPPGNYEQYF.

In DNA form, the CDR3 reads TGTGCCAGCAGCCCAGGGAACAACGAGCAGTACTTC. It is translated as CASSPGNNEQYF. This chain uses TRBV7-9 with TRBJ2-7; perhaps TRBD1 as D (5 bases). Trimming left V 5 bases short and J 5 bases short, with 10 bases between. This CDR3 has 12 residues. Germline CDR1 is SEHNR and CDR2 is FQNEAQ (reference sequence).

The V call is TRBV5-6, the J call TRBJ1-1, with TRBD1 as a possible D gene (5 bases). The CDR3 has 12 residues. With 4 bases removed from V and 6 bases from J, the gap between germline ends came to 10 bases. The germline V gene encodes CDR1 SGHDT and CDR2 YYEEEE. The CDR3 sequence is CASSAAGPEAFF. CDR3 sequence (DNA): TGTGCCAGCAGCGCGGCGGGGCCTGAAGCTTTCTTT.

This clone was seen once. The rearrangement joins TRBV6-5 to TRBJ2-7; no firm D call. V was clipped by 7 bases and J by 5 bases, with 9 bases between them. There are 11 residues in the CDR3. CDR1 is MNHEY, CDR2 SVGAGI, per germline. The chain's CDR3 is CASIKVDEQYF. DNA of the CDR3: TGTGCCAGCATCAAGGTAGACGAGCAGTACTTC.

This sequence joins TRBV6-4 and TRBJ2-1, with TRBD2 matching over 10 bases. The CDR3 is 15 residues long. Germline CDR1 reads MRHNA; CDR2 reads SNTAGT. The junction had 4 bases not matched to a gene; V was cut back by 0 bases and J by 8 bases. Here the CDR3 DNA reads TGTGCCAGCAGTGACTCCAGCGGGAGGGCCGATGAGCAGTTCTTC. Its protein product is CASSDSSGRADEQFF.

As DNA, the CDR3 is TGTGCCAGCAGCTTGGTTGGCGGGATCGGCACAGATACGCAGTATTTT. Its protein is CASSLVGGIGTDTQYF. The chain carries TRBV5-6 and TRBJ2-3; D may be TRBD2 (6 bases). This CDR3 has 16 amino acids. Germline assignment: CDR1 SGHDT and CDR2 YYEEEE. Trimming removed 0 bases at V and 1 base at J, with 12 bases between.

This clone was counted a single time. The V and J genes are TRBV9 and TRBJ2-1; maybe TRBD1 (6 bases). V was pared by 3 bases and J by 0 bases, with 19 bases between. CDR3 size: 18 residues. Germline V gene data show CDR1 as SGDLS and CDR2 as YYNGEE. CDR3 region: CASSEPDSVPGSYNEQFF. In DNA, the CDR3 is TGTGCCAGCAGCGAACCGGACAGTGTCCCAGGCTCCTACAATGAGCAGTTCTTC.

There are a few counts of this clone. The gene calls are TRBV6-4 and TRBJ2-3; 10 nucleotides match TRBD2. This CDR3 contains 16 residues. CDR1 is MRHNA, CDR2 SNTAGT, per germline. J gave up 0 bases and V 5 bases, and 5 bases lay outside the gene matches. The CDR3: CASSRLAGDSTDTQYF. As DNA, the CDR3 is TGTGCCAGCAGTCGTCTAGCGGGAGACAGCACAGATACGCAGTATTTT.

The CDR3 is CASSPHQGKNYGYTF. DNA of the CDR3: TGTGCCAGCAGTCCCCACCAGGGAAAGAACTATGGCTACACCTTC. The chain recombines TRBV6-5 with TRBJ1-2; tentatively, D is TRBD1 (5 bases). In germline, CDR1 is MNHEY, CDR2 SVGAGI. The CDR3 extends over 15 amino acids. V lost 5 bases and J lost 2, with 15 bases in between.

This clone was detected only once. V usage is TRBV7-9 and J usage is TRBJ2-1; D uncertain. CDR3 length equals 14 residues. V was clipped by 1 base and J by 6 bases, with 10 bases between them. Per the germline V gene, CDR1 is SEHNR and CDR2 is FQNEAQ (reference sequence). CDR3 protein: CASSLETVPNEQFF. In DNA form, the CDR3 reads TGTGCCAGCAGCTTAGAAACAGTCCCCAATGAGCAGTTCTTC.

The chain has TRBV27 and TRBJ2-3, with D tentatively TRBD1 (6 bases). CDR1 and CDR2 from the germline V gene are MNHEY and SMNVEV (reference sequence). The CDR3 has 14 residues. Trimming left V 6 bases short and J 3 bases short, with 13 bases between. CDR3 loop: CASRGQNPTDTQYF. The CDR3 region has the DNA TGTGCCAGCAGGGGACAAAATCCAACAGATACGCAGTATTTT.

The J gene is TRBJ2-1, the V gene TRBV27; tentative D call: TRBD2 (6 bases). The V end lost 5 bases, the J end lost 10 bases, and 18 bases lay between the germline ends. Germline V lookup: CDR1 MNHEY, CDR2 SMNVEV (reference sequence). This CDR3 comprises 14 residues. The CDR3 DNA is TGTGCCAGCAGTCTAGCTCTGGGAGGAGGGGAGCAGTTCTTC. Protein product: CASSLALGGGEQFF.

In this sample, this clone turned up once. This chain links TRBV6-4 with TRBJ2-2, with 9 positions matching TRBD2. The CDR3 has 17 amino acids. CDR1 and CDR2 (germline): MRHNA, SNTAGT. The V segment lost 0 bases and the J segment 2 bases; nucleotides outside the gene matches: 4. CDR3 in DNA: TGTGCCAGCAGTGACTCAGGACTAGCGACTAACACCGGGGAGCTGTTTTTT. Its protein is CASSDSGLATNTGELFF.

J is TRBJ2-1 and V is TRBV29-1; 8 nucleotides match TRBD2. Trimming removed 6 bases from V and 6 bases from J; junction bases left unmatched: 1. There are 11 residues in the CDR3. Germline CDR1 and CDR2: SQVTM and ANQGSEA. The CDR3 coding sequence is TGCAGCGTAACTAGCGGCAATGAGCAGTTCTTC. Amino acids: CSVTSGNEQFF.

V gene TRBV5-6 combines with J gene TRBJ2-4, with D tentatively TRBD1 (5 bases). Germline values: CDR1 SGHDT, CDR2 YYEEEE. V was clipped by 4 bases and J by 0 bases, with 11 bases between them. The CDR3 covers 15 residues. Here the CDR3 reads CASSRPRVAKNIQYF. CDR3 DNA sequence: TGTGCCAGCAGCCGACCCAGGGTAGCCAAAAACATTCAGTACTTC.

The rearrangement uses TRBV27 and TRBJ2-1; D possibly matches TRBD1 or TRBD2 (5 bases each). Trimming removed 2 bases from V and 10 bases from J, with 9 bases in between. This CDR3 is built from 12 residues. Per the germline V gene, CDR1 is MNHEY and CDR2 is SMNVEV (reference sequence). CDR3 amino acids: CASSLTGREQFF. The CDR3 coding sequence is TGTGCCAGCAGTTTAACGGGGCGCGAGCAGTTCTTC.

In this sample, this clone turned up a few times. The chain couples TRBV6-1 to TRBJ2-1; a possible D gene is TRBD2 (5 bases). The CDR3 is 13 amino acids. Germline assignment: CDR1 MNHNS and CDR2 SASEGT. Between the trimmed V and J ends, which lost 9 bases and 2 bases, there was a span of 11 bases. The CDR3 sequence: CASELGAYNEQFF. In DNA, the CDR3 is TGTGCCAGTGAACTAGGCGCCTACAATGAGCAGTTCTTC.

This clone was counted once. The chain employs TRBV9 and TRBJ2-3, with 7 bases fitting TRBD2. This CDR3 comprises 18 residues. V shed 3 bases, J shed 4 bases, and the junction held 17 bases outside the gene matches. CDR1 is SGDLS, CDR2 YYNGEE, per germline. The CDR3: CASSALLHLAATPDTQYF. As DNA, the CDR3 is TGTGCCAGCAGCGCCCTTCTTCATCTAGCGGCTACCCCAGATACGCAGTATTTT.

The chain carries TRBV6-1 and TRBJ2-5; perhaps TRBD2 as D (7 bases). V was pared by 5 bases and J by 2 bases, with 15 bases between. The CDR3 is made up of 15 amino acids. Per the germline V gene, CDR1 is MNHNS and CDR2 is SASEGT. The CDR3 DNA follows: TGTGCCAGCAGTCTTGAGGGGGGGCCTCAAGAGACCCAGTACTTC. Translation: CASSLEGGPQETQYF.

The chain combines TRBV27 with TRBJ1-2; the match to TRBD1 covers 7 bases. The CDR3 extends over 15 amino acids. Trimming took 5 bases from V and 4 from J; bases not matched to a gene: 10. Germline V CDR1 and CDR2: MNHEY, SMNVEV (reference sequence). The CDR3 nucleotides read TGTGCCAGCAGTCGGGGGACAGACGGCGGCTATGGCTACACCTTC. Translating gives CASSRGTDGGYGYTF.